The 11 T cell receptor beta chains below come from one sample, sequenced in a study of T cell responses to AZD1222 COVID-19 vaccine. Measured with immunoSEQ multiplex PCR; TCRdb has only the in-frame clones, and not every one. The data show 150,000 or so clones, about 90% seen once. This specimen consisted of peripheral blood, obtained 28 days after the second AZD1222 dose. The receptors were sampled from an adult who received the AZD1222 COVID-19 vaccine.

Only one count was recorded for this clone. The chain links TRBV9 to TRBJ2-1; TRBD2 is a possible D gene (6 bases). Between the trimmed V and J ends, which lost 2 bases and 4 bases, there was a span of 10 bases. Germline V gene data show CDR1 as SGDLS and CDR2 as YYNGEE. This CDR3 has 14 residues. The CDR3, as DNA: TGTGCCAGCAGCGTTGAGGGACTTTACAATGAGCAGTTCTTC. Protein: CASSVEGLYNEQFF.

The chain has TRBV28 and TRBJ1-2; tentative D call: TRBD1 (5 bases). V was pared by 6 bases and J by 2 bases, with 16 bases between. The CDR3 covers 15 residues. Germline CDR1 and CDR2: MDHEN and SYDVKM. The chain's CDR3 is CASSPPDRANYGYTF. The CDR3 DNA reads TGTGCCAGCAGCCCCCCCGACAGAGCCAACTATGGCTACACCTTC.

The CDR3 region is CASSRGQVSYGYTF. The CDR3 coding sequence is TGTGCCAGCAGCCGCGGACAGGTTTCCTATGGCTACACCTTC. The rearrangement links TRBV3-1 (or the pseudogene TRBV3-2) to TRBJ1-2, with 7 bases identical to TRBD1. Germline CDR1 and CDR2: LGHDT and YNNKEL (reference sequence). The CDR3 is 14 residues long. Losses at the gene ends were 4 bases for V and 4 bases for J; bases not matched to a gene: 6.

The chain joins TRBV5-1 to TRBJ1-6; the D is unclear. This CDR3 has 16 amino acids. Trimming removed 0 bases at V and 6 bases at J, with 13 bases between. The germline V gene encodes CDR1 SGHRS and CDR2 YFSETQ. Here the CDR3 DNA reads TGCGCCAGCAGCTTGGGTCACGGAGACCTTAATTCACCCCTCCACTTT. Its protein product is CASSLGHGDLNSPLHF.

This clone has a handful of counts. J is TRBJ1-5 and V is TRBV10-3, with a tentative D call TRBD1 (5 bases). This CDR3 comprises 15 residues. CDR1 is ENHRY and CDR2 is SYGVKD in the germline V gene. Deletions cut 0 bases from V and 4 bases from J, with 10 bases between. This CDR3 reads CAISESMAGNQPQHF. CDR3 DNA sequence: TGTGCCATCAGTGAGTCGATGGCAGGGAATCAGCCCCAGCATTTT.

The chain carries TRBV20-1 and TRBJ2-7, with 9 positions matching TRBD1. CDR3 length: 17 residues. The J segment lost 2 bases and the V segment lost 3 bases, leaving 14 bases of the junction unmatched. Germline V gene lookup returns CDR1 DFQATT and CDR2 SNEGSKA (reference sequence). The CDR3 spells CSASEPRPDRGAYEQYF. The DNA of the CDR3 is TGCAGTGCTAGTGAGCCCCGACCCGACAGGGGGGCCTACGAGCAGTACTTC.

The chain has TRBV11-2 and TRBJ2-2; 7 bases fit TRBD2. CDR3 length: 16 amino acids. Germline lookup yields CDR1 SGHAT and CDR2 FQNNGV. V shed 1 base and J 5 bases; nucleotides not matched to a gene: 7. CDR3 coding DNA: TGTGCCAGCAGCTTAGCTCGCGGGGGAGGGACCGGGGAGCTGTTTTTT. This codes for CASSLARGGGTGELFF. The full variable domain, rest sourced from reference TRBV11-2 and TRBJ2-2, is EAGVAQSPRYKIIEKRQSVAFWCNPISGHATLYWYQQILGQGPKLLIQFQNNGVVDDSQLPKDRFSAERLKGVDSTLKIQPAKLEDSAVYLCASSLARGGGTGELFFGEGSRLTVL.

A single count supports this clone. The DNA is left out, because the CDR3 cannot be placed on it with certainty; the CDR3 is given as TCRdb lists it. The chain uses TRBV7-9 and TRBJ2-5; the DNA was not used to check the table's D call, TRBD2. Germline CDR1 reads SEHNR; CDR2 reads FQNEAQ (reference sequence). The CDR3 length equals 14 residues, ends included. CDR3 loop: CASSSDYFGETQYF.

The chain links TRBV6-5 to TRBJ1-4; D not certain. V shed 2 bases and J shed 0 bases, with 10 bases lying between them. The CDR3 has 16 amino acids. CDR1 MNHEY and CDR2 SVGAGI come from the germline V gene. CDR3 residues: CASSYTPQATNEKLFF. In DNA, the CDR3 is TGTGCCAGCAGTTACACCCCGCAGGCAACTAATGAAAAACTGTTTTTT.

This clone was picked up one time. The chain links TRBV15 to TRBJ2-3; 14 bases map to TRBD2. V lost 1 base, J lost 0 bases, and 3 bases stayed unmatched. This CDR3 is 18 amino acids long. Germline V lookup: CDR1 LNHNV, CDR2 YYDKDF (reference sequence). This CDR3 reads CATSRGLAGGYSTDTQYF. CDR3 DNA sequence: TGTGCCACCAGCAGAGGACTAGCGGGAGGGTATAGCACAGATACGCAGTATTTT.

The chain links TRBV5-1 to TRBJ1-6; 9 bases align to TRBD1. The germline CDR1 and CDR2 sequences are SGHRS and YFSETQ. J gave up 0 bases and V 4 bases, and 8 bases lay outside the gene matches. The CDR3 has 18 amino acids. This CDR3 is CASSNGQGPSSYNSPLHF. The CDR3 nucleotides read TGCGCCAGCAGCAACGGACAGGGGCCGAGCTCCTATAATTCACCCCTCCACTTT.